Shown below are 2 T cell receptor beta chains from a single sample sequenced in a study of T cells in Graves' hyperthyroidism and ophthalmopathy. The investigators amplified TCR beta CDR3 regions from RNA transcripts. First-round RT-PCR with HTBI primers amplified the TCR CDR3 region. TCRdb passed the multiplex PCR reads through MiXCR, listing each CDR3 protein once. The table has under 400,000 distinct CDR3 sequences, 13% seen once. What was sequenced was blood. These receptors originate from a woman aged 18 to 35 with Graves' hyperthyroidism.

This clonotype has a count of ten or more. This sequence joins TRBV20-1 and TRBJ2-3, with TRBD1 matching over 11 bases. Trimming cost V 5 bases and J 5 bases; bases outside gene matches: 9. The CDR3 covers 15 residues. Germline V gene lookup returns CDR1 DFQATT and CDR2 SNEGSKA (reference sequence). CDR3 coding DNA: TGCAGTGCTGAGACCGGGACAGGGGGGGAAGATACGCAGTATTTT. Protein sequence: CSAETGTGGEDTQYF.

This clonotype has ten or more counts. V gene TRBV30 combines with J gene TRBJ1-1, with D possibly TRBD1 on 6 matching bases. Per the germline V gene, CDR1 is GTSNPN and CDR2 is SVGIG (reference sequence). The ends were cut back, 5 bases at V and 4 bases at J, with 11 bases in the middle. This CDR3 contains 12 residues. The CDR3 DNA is TGTGCCTGGTGGTGGGGGGCCACTGAAGCTTTCTTT. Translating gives CAWWWGATEAFF. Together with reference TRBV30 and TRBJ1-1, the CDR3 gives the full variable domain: SQTIHQWPATLVQPVGSPLSLECTVEGTSNPNLYWYRQAAGRGLQLLFYSVGIGQISSEVPQNLSASRPQDRQFILSSKKLLLSDSGFYLCAWWWGATEAFFGQGTRLTVV.